The 32 T cell receptor beta chains below come from one sample, sequenced in a study of T cell responses to AZD1222 COVID-19 vaccine. Sequencing used immunoSEQ multiplex PCR; TCRdb keeps in-frame clones, though not all of them. The sample has 95,000 to 150,000 clones; 85% to 90% are singletons. The source was peripheral blood, collected on day 0 of AZD1222 vaccination. The receptors here all came from an adult in good health.

V gene TRBV10-3 combines with J gene TRBJ2-7; TRBD1 agrees at 8 bases. This CDR3 is built from 12 residues. Per the germline V gene, CDR1 is ENHRY and CDR2 is SYGVKD. With V trimmed by 8 bases and J by 4 bases, 4 bases remained unmatched. In DNA form, the CDR3 reads TGTGCCATCGCGGACAGGGCTTACGAGCAGTACTTC. Protein product: CAIADRAYEQYF.

This chain connects TRBV27 to TRBJ2-7, with D possibly being TRBD1 (6 bases). Germline assignment: CDR1 MNHEY and CDR2 SMNVEV (reference sequence). This CDR3 comprises 15 residues. V lost 5 bases and J 3 bases, leaving 17 bases between the germline ends. The CDR3 coding sequence is TGTGCCAGCAGTCATCTTCGACGGGGACACTACGAGCAGTACTTC. It is translated as CASSHLRRGHYEQYF.

The chain links TRBV6-5 to TRBJ2-3; maybe TRBD1 (5 bases). Germline values: CDR1 MNHEY, CDR2 SVGAGI. The CDR3 runs 13 residues. V gave up 6 bases and J gave up 1 base, with 8 bases separating them. CDR3 coding DNA: TGTGCCAGCAGGGGGCGCGGCACAGATACGCAGTATTTT. It encodes CASRGRGTDTQYF.

This clone came up once. The chain recombines TRBV5-6 with TRBJ2-7; 8 bases fit TRBD1. V shed 4 bases and J 6 bases; nucleotides not matched to a gene: 15. Germline lookup yields CDR1 SGHDT and CDR2 YYEEEE. This CDR3 has 16 residues. CDR3 sequence reads: CASSPLDRDKGSEQYF. The CDR3, as DNA: TGTGCCAGCAGCCCACTGGACAGGGACAAGGGTAGCGAGCAGTACTTC.

This sequence joins TRBV5-6 and TRBJ1-5, with D possibly matching TRBD1 (5 bases). Trimming removed 1 base from V and 4 bases from J, with 12 bases in between. The CDR3 loop spans 15 amino acids. Germline V gene sequence: CDR1 SGHDT, CDR2 YYEEEE. This chain's CDR3 is CASSLKQGRNQPQHF. CDR3 coding DNA: TGTGCCAGCAGCTTGAAGCAGGGTAGGAATCAGCCCCAGCATTTT.

V and J are TRBV9 and TRBJ2-5; tentative D call: TRBD2 (5 bases). Trimming took off 3 bases at V and 5 bases at J, with 11 bases between the two ends. The CDR3 totals 13 residues. Looked up from germline, CDR1 is SGDLS and CDR2 is YYNGEE. The CDR3 DNA reads as TGTGCCAGCAGCGGCTCGGGGTGGGAGACCCAGTACTTC. Translated: CASSGSGWETQYF.

This chain uses TRBV9 with TRBJ1-3; D ambiguous. The CDR3 covers 13 residues. The germline CDR1 and CDR2 sequences are SGDLS and YYNGEE. V gave up 2 bases and J gave up 4 bases, with 7 bases separating them. CDR3 residues: CASSVPQGNTIYF. The CDR3 nucleotides are TGTGCCAGCAGCGTCCCACAGGGAAACACCATATATTTT.

The rearrangement uses TRBV28 and TRBJ1-6; D not certain. CDR1 and CDR2 (germline): MDHEN, SYDVKM. Trimming took off 3 bases at V and 10 bases at J, with 10 bases between the two ends. The CDR3 contains 13 residues. DNA of the CDR3: TGTGCCAGCAGTTTGGCGGTAGGGTCACCCCTCCACTTT. The encoded protein is CASSLAVGSPLHF.

The V and J genes are TRBV4-3 and TRBJ2-6; the D is unclear. CDR1 and CDR2 from the germline V gene are LGHNA and YSLEER. This CDR3 has 15 amino acids. V dropped 4 bases and J dropped 1 base, with 8 bases sitting between them. Here the CDR3 DNA reads TGCGCCAGCAGCCCCTATTCTTCTGGGGCCAACGTCCTGACTTTC. Residues: CASSPYSSGANVLTF.

The chain couples TRBV9 to TRBJ2-1; possibly TRBD1 for D (6 bases). The germline CDR1 and CDR2 sequences are SGDLS and YYNGEE. Trimming removed 4 bases at V and 6 bases at J, with 17 bases between. The CDR3 has 15 amino acids. For the CDR3, the DNA is TGTGCCAGCAGCCTCCGAGGGGACAAGAGCAATGAGCAGTTCTTC. It yields the protein CASSLRGDKSNEQFF.

This rearrangement joins TRBV7-2 to TRBJ2-3; D could derive from TRBD1 or TRBD2 (7 bases each). The CDR3 contains 15 residues. CDR1 and CDR2 (germline): SGHTA, FQGNSA. Trimming removed 5 bases from V and 0 bases from J, with 12 bases in between. The CDR3 loop reads CASSPRGGSTDTQYF. The CDR3 DNA reads TGTGCCAGCAGCCCCAGGGGGGGAAGCACAGATACGCAGTATTTT.

The rearrangement joins TRBV5-1 to TRBJ2-2; D ambiguous. CDR1 and CDR2 (germline): SGHRS, YFSETQ. V lost 4 bases, J lost 1 base, and 11 bases lay in between. This CDR3 has 15 residues. CDR3: CASSTQTVNTGELFF. The CDR3 nucleotides are TGCGCCAGCAGCACCCAGACCGTGAACACCGGGGAGCTGTTTTTT.

The table lists this clone with a count of one. The chain employs TRBV16 and TRBJ2-1, with a tentative D call TRBD1 (6 bases). The germline gives CDR1 KGHSY, CDR2 FQNENV. V lost 6 bases and J 9 bases, leaving 9 bases between the germline ends. The CDR3 has 11 residues. The CDR3 loop reads CASSPQGEQFF. CDR3 coding DNA: TGTGCCAGCAGTCCACAGGGTGAGCAGTTCTTC.

The genes are TRBV6-5 and TRBJ1-1, with TRBD1 identical over 7 bases. Trimming removed 7 bases from V and 10 bases from J; junction bases left unmatched: 9. The germline V gene has CDR1 MNHEY and CDR2 SVGAGI. The CDR3 is made up of 12 amino acids. CDR3: CASTGQAGRAFF. The DNA for the CDR3 is TGTGCCAGCACCGGACAGGCGGGACGAGCTTTCTTT.

The genes are TRBV20-1 and TRBJ2-5, with D possibly being TRBD2 (5 bases). Germline V gene data show CDR1 as DFQATT and CDR2 as SNEGSKA (reference sequence). The CDR3 extends over 11 amino acids. V gave up 3 bases and J gave up 3 bases, with 5 bases separating them. The CDR3 here is CSARREETQYF. The CDR3 DNA sequence: TGCAGTGCTAGGAGGGAAGAGACCCAGTACTTC.

The rearrangement joins TRBV29-1 to TRBJ2-3; D is possibly TRBD1 or TRBD2 (5 bases each). CDR3 size: 12 residues. Trimming stripped 4 bases from V and 4 bases from J, with 9 bases between. Germline loops: CDR1 SQVTM, CDR2 ANQGSEA. CDR3 amino acids: CSVVVGADTQYF. The CDR3 nucleotides read TGCAGCGTTGTGGTGGGGGCAGATACGCAGTATTTT.

The chain carries TRBV2 and TRBJ2-4; either TRBD1 or TRBD2 may fit D (5 bases each). The CDR3 consists of 15 residues. CDR1 is SNHLY and CDR2 is FYNNEI in the germline V gene. Trimming took off 8 bases at V and 0 bases at J, with 14 bases between the two ends. The CDR3 DNA reads TGTGCCAGCGGCGGCAGGGACCTAGCCAAAAACATTCAGTACTTC. Translated: CASGGRDLAKNIQYF. The full variable domain, its missing parts supplied by reference TRBV2 and TRBJ2-4, is EPEVTQTPSHQVTQMGQEVILRCVPISNHLYFYWYRQILGQKVEFLVSFYNNEISEKSEIFDDQFSVERPDGSNFTLKIRSTKLEDSAMYFCASGGRDLAKNIQYFGAGTRLSVL.

The chain has TRBV5-4 and TRBJ1-1, with D perhaps matching TRBD1 (6 bases). This CDR3 has 16 amino acids. The V end was cut by 3 bases, the J end by 6 bases, with 21 bases between. Germline values: CDR1 SGHNT, CDR2 YYREEE (reference sequence). The CDR3 DNA follows: TGTGCCAGCAGCTCGGATACAGGGTCTCGGGGGGCTGAAGCTTTCTTT. It is translated as CASSSDTGSRGAEAFF.

CDR3 DNA sequence: TGTGCCAGCACCCTGGGGGGACAGAACACCGGGGAGCTGTTTTTT. Translation gives CASTLGGQNTGELFF. This sequence joins TRBV28 and TRBJ2-2; D may be TRBD1 or TRBD2 (6 bases each). Trimming cost V 7 bases and J 1 base, with 13 bases left between them. This CDR3 contains 15 residues. The germline gives CDR1 MDHEN, CDR2 SYDVKM.

CDR3 sequence: CASSKQRTGGLAGFADTQYF. DNA of the CDR3: TGTGCCAGCAGCAAACAACGGACAGGGGGACTAGCGGGCTTTGCAGATACGCAGTATTTT. The rearrangement uses TRBV21-1 and TRBJ2-3; the DNA was not used to check the table's D call, TRBD2. TRBV21-1 is a pseudogene. There are 20 residues in the CDR3.

V usage is TRBV4-2 and J usage is TRBJ1-5, with 8 nucleotides matching TRBD1. CDR3 size: 17 residues. V was pared by 8 bases and J by 0 bases, with 12 bases of the junction left unmatched. Germline V gene lookup returns CDR1 LGHNA and CDR2 YNFKEQ. The CDR3 region is CASASGTGPDSNQPQHF. The CDR3 nucleotides are TGTGCCAGCGCCTCCGGGACAGGACCCGATAGCAATCAGCCCCAGCATTTT.

The J gene is TRBJ2-2, the V gene TRBV2; a weak D match, TRBD1 (6 bases). CDR1 and CDR2 from the germline V gene are SNHLY and FYNNEI. Between the trimmed V and J ends, which lost 7 bases and 7 bases, there was a span of 16 bases. This CDR3 has 14 amino acids. This CDR3 reads CASNREMDRGELFF. The CDR3 DNA reads TGTGCCAGCAACAGGGAAATGGACCGCGGGGAGCTGTTTTTT.

For the CDR3, the DNA is TGTGCCAGCAGTTGGACAGGGAGCCCCTCCTACGAGCAGTACTTC. Its translation: CASSWTGSPSYEQYF. The chain links TRBV27 to TRBJ2-7; TRBD1 aligns across 8 bases. Per the germline V gene, CDR1 is MNHEY and CDR2 is SMNVEV (reference sequence). Trimming took 4 bases from V and 0 from J; bases not matched to a gene: 5. The CDR3 totals 15 residues.

This chain links TRBV4-2 with TRBJ1-1; no reliable D call. The ends were cut back, 0 bases at V and 5 bases at J, with 13 bases in the middle. The CDR3 spans 15 residues. The germline V gene encodes CDR1 LGHNA and CDR2 YNFKEQ. CDR3 coding DNA: TGTGCCAGCAGCCAAGATGTGTCGGGGAAGACTGAAGCTTTCTTT. This translates into CASSQDVSGKTEAFF.

The chain carries TRBV7-3 and TRBJ1-2; D is unresolved. Germline V gene lookup returns CDR1 SGHTA and CDR2 FQGTGA. V dropped 5 bases and J dropped 5 bases, with 15 bases sitting between them. The CDR3 is 14 amino acids. The CDR3: CASSLSPGNYGYTF. The CDR3 region has the DNA TGTGCCAGCAGCCTTAGCCCGGGGAATTATGGCTACACCTTC.

This clone was found once. V gene TRBV3-1 (or the pseudogene TRBV3-2) combines with J gene TRBJ2-5; no clear D gene. The CDR3 runs to 14 residues. Germline CDR1 LGHDT, CDR2 YNNKEL (reference sequence). The germline V and J ends were trimmed by 3 bases and 4 bases, with 12 bases remaining between them. CDR3 region: CASSHQDWGETQYF. In DNA form, the CDR3 reads TGTGCCAGCAGCCATCAAGACTGGGGAGAGACCCAGTACTTC.

V usage is TRBV7-2 and J usage is TRBJ2-7; perhaps TRBD1 as D (5 bases). CDR1 is SGHTA, CDR2 FQGNSA, per germline. Trimming stripped 4 bases from V and 5 bases from J, with 9 bases between. CDR3 length equals 12 residues. As DNA, the CDR3 is TGTGCCAGCAGCTCGGACATAAACGAGCAGTACTTC. Its translation: CASSSDINEQYF.

The chain couples TRBV27 to TRBJ1-6; tentative D call: TRBD1 (5 bases). Trimming took 6 bases from V and 13 from J, leaving 19 bases between them. From germline, CDR1 is MNHEY and CDR2 SMNVEV (reference sequence). This CDR3 is 14 amino acids long. CDR3 loop: CASSYLLGQGPLHF. The CDR3 bases are TGTGCCAGCAGCTACCTACTCGGTCAGGGCCCCCTCCACTTT.

This clone was observed a handful of times. The V and J genes are TRBV5-1 and TRBJ2-6; 10 nucleotides align to TRBD1. The CDR3 totals 20 residues. The V and J ends lost 4 bases and 1 base, in that order; junction bases with no gene match: 14. The germline V gene has CDR1 SGHRS and CDR2 YFSETQ. As DNA, the CDR3 is TGCGCCAGCAGCGCGGCCGGACAGGGGGTTTTGCCTTCTGGGGCCAACGTCCTGACTTTC. Translation gives CASSAAGQGVLPSGANVLTF.

The rearrangement uses TRBV27 and TRBJ2-5, with D perhaps matching TRBD1 (6 bases). The germline CDR1 and CDR2 sequences are MNHEY and SMNVEV (reference sequence). Trimming took off 4 bases at V and 5 bases at J, with 17 bases between the two ends. The CDR3 contains 15 residues. The CDR3 region has the DNA TGTGCCAGCAGTTCTTCCCAGGGGATATGGGAGACCCAGTACTTC. Translated: CASSSSQGIWETQYF.

The CDR3 loop is CASSSTSGRKSHNEQFF. DNA for the CDR3: TGTGCCAGCAGCTCGACTAGCGGGAGGAAATCACACAATGAGCAGTTCTTC. This sequence joins TRBV7-9 and TRBJ2-1; TRBD2 matches 13 bases. This CDR3 comprises 17 residues. The germline CDR1 and CDR2 sequences are SEHNR and FQNEAQ (reference sequence). V lost 4 bases, J lost 5 bases, and 8 bases stayed unmatched.

The genes are TRBV5-6 and TRBJ2-6, with D maybe TRBD1 (6 bases). The CDR3 runs to 19 residues. The V gene lost 2 bases and the J gene lost 1 base, with 19 bases spanning the gap. Germline CDR1 is SGHDT and CDR2 is YYEEEE. The DNA for the CDR3 is TGTGCCAGCAGCTTTATGTTAGCAGGGGAAGGATCTGGGGCCAACGTCCTGACTTTC. As protein: CASSFMLAGEGSGANVLTF.